This TCR beta chain was recorded in a study of chemoradiotherapy in HPV16-positive cancers. On the study more broadly: Functional T-cell assays on a couple of HPV16-positive patients' cells defined candidate HPV-specific clones and common TCR motifs.

Sequenced by immunoSEQ multiplex PCR; TCRdb stores in-frame clones only, minus some. Of approximately 11,000 clones in the sample, roughly 70% were seen once. Remarks on this clone: What it binds is unknown.

Broader study findings: For HPV16-positive patients, expanding HPV-responsive T cells associated with longer recurrence-free survival. Non-HPV-specific T cells did not expand in tumors during treatment, whereas candidate HPV-specific clones and E7-related motifs did.

Trimming stripped 0 bases from V and 1 base from J, with 9 bases between. Germline V CDR1 and CDR2: SGHRS, YFSETQ. The CDR3 is 15 amino acids. This clonotype originated in a human donor with HPV-associated anogenital cancer. This chain joins TRBV5-1 and TRBJ2-3; no reliable D call. Sampling was conducted from a patient who underwent chemoradiotherapy. CDR3 amino acids: CASSLAITRTDTQYF. In nucleotides, the CDR3 is TGCGCCAGCAGCTTGGCCATCACCCGCACAGATACGCAGTATTTT.